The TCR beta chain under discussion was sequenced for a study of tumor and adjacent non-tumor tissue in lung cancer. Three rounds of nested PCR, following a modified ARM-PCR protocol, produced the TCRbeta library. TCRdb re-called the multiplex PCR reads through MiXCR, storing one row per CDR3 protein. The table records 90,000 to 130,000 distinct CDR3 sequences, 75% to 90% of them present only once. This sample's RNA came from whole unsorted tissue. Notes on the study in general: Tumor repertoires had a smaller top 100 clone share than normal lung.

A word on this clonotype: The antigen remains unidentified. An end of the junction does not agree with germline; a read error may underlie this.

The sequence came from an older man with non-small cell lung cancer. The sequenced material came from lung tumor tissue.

CDR3 in amino acids: CARSSRDSLHEQYF. The CDR3 coding sequence is TGTGCCAGAAGCTCCCGGGACAGTCTCCACGAGCAGTACTTT. The chain has TRBV7-8 and TRBJ2-7; 7 bases agree with TRBD1. Germline values: CDR1 SGHVS, CDR2 FQNEAQ. This CDR3 has 14 amino acids.